Shown below are 26 T cell receptor beta chains from a single sample sequenced in a study of patients and donors after allogeneic stem cell transplantation. TCRdb used MiXCR to reprocess the RT-PCR reads, holding one entry per CDR3 protein. The table records tens of thousands of distinct CDR3 sequences, 4.5% to 5% of them present only once. Specimen: blood, either unsorted or a sorted T cell fraction (not recorded which). These receptors all come from a human donor who was either an allogeneic HSCT recipient or a stem cell or donor lymphocyte infusion donor (not recorded which). It is not recorded whose cells these are; they may come from a transplant donor.

Many counts were recorded for this clonotype. At one end, the junction sequence differs from germline, possibly due to a read error. V is TRBV27 and J is TRBJ1-5, with TRBD1 as a possible D gene (6 bases). The CDR3 has 12 residues. Germline CDR1 is MNHEY and CDR2 is SMNVEV (reference sequence). CDR3 residues: CASSYHREKGCF. The CDR3 region has the DNA TGTGCCAGCAGTTACCACAGGGAAAAGGGGTGCTTT.

Only a few counts were recorded for this clonotype. The V gene is TRBV9, the J gene TRBJ2-3, with D hard to call. The germline V and J ends were trimmed by 4 bases and 2 bases, with 8 bases remaining between them. Germline values: CDR1 SGDLS, CDR2 YYNGEE. CDR3 size: 13 residues. CDR3 amino acids: CASSPSPTDTQYF. The CDR3, as DNA: TGTGCCAGCAGCCCATCCCCCACAGATACGCAGTATTTT.

This clonotype has ten or more counts. The J gene is TRBJ2-2, the V gene TRBV7-8; a possible D gene is TRBD1 (5 bases). The CDR3 spans 14 residues. V was shortened by 0 bases and J by 5 bases, with 7 bases between the two germline ends. Per the germline V gene, CDR1 is SGHVS and CDR2 is FQNEAQ. CDR3 sequence: CASSLAGVTGELFF. Here the CDR3 DNA reads TGTGCCAGCAGCTTAGCAGGGGTGACCGGGGAGCTGTTTTTT.

This clonotype appeared many times. The chain links TRBV28 to TRBJ2-3, with D perhaps TRBD1 (6 bases). The V end was cut by 9 bases, the J end by 2 bases, with 18 bases between. Per the germline V gene, CDR1 is MDHEN and CDR2 is SYDVKM. This CDR3 is built from 15 residues. The CDR3 DNA sequence: TGTGCCAGTAGCAGGGGCAGGGATTTCACAGATACGCAGTATTTT. Translation gives CASSRGRDFTDTQYF.

This clonotype was recorded many times. V usage is TRBV28 and J usage is TRBJ2-5, with 7 bases aligning to TRBD1. The CDR3 has 14 amino acids. Germline V gene data show CDR1 as MDHEN and CDR2 as SYDVKM. Trimming removed 4 bases from V and 9 bases from J; junction bases left unmatched: 11. CDR3: CASSWTGRVMAQYF. CDR3 sequence (DNA): TGTGCCAGCAGTTGGACAGGACGGGTAATGGCCCAGTACTTC. The variable domain in full, completed from reference TRBV28 and TRBJ2-5, reads DVKVTQSSRYLVKRTGEKVFLECVQDMDHENMFWYRQDPGLGLRLIYFSYDVKMKEKGDIPEGYSVSREKKERFSLILESASTNQTSMYLCASSWTGRVMAQYFGPGTRLLVL.

This clonotype was observed many times. This sequence joins TRBV10-3 and TRBJ1-5; D not certain. The germline gives CDR1 ENHRY, CDR2 SYGVKD. The germline V and J ends were trimmed by 8 bases and 1 base, with 9 bases remaining between them. The length of the CDR3 is 13 residues. CDR3 region: CAIGTASNQPQHF. The CDR3 DNA sequence: TGTGCCATCGGAACAGCCAGCAATCAGCCCCAGCATTTT.

Comments on this clonotype: A read error may account for a junction end that differs from germline. This rearrangement joins TRBV2 to TRBJ2-2; TRBD1 agrees at 8 bases. CDR3 length equals 13 residues. CDR1 and CDR2 (germline): SNHLY, FYNNEI. CDR3: CGSRLQGAGELFF. CDR3 bases: TGTGGCAGCAGGTTACAGGGGGCCGGGGAGCTGTTTTTT.

This clonotype was recorded many times. V and J are TRBV7-9 and TRBJ1-1, with D hard to call. V lost 5 bases to trimming and J lost 4 bases, with 17 bases between them. Germline CDR1 and CDR2: SEHNR and FQNEAQ (reference sequence). This CDR3 is 15 amino acids long. This chain's CDR3 is CASSPKTRKGTEAFF. The DNA for the CDR3 is TGTGCCAGCAGCCCGAAGACGAGGAAGGGCACTGAAGCTTTCTTT.

This clonotype showed up many times. The chain recombines TRBV11-3 with TRBJ2-2, with D unclear. The CDR3 sequence is 13 residues long. Germline assignment: CDR1 SGHNT and CDR2 YENEEA. The V gene lost 3 bases and the J gene lost 4 bases, with 6 bases spanning the gap. The CDR3, as DNA: TGTGCCAGCAGCTTGGCAGGCACCGGGGAGCTGTTTTTT. As protein: CASSLAGTGELFF.

This clonotype has ten or more counts. The chain is built from TRBV3-1 and TRBJ2-5, with 13 bases lining up with TRBD2. Germline V gene sequence: CDR1 LGHDT, CDR2 YNNKEL (reference sequence). This CDR3 has 16 amino acids. The V and J ends lost 4 bases and 2 bases, in that order; junction bases with no gene match: 4. The DNA of the CDR3 is TGTGCCAGCAGCCCTGGACTAGCGGGAGTTCAAGAGACCCAGTACTTC. It codes for CASSPGLAGVQETQYF.

J is TRBJ1-5 and V is TRBV4-1; D is uncertain. In germline, CDR1 is MGHRA, CDR2 YSYEKL. The CDR3 has 16 amino acids. V dropped 1 base and J dropped 2 bases, with 12 bases sitting between them. The CDR3 nucleotides read TGCGCCAGCAGCCAAGGAGGAGGGCCCGGCAATCAGCCCCAGCATTTT. Translated: CASSQGGGPGNQPQHF.

In its sample, this clonotype was seen many times. The chain employs TRBV5-1 and TRBJ2-7; 9 nucleotides match TRBD1. V gave up 4 bases and J gave up 2 bases; unmatched junction bases: 16. CDR1 is SGHRS, CDR2 YFSETQ, per germline. This CDR3 comprises 18 residues. The CDR3 region has the DNA TGCGCCAGCAGCCTGGGTCCAAGCCTCCGACAGGGGGCCTACGAGCAGTACTTC. Its translation is CASSLGPSLRQGAYEQYF.

This clonotype was found many times. The rearrangement joins TRBV20-1 to TRBJ1-5, with 8 positions matching TRBD1. This CDR3 is 18 amino acids long. Germline V CDR1 and CDR2: DFQATT, SNEGSKA (reference sequence). V lost 3 bases and J lost 2; bases outside the gene matches: 15. The CDR3 spells CSASGAGQVLRGNQPQHF. The DNA for the CDR3 is TGCAGTGCTAGCGGAGCGGGACAGGTCCTTCGGGGCAATCAGCCCCAGCATTTT.

This clonotype was counted ten times or more. This rearrangement joins TRBV12-3 or TRBV12-4 to TRBJ1-1; the D is unclear. There are 14 residues in the CDR3. The V end lost 1 base, the J end lost 4 bases, and 10 bases lay between the germline ends. CDR3: CASSLVAGITEAFF. The CDR3 coding sequence is TGTGCCAGCAGTTTAGTGGCCGGAATCACTGAAGCTTTCTTT.

By sample share, this clonotype is medium-sized (0.01 to 0.1%). The genes are TRBV9 and TRBJ1-2, with D hard to call. Germline V gene lookup returns CDR1 SGDLS and CDR2 YYNGEE. This CDR3 is built from 15 residues. Trimming cost V 0 bases and J 4 bases, with 13 bases left between them. The CDR3 DNA follows: TGTGCCAGCAGCGTAGGAGGTGCTGGTAGCTATGGCTACACCTTC. It is translated as CASSVGGAGSYGYTF.

The V gene is TRBV9, the J gene TRBJ1-6; D unclear. Trimming removed 4 bases from V and 10 bases from J, with 18 bases in between. Germline CDR1 SGDLS, CDR2 YYNGEE. The CDR3 loop spans 15 amino acids. CDR3 sequence (DNA): TGTGCCAGCAGCCTTGGACGGACCTCCGGATCACCCCTCCACTTT. Its protein product is CASSLGRTSGSPLHF.

The sample holds many counts of this clonotype. V is TRBV20-1 and J is TRBJ1-1, with a tentative D call TRBD1 (6 bases). The CDR3 has 14 amino acids. Germline V CDR1 and CDR2: DFQATT, SNEGSKA (reference sequence). V shed 1 base and J shed 0 bases, with 9 bases lying between them. The CDR3 bases are TGCAGTGCTAGAGGGGGGGGCTTGAACACTGAAGCTTTCTTT. This codes for CSARGGGLNTEAFF.

In this sample, this clonotype turned up many times. This sequence joins TRBV5-6 and TRBJ2-1; D is possibly TRBD2 (6 bases). This CDR3 spans 15 amino acids. Germline-derived CDR1 and CDR2 are SGHDT and YYEEEE. Deletions cut 2 bases from V and 3 bases from J, with 12 bases between. CDR3 residues: CASSFRDSFYNEQFF. DNA for the CDR3: TGTGCCAGCAGCTTCCGGGACTCCTTCTACAATGAGCAGTTCTTC.

CDR3 DNA sequence: TGTGCCAGCTCACCACCGAGGGAGTTACGGGCCGGGGAGCTGTTTTTT. It specifies CASSPPRELRAGELFF. The J gene is TRBJ2-2, the V gene TRBV18, with D possibly matching TRBD2 (5 bases). This CDR3 spans 16 amino acids. The V end lost 0 bases, the J end lost 6 bases, and 14 bases lay between the germline ends. Germline CDR1 is KGHSH and CDR2 is LQKENI.

This clonotype was picked up a small number of times. This chain uses TRBV12-3 or TRBV12-4 with TRBJ2-6, with D uncertain. V lost 6 bases and J 0 bases, leaving 9 bases between the germline ends. CDR3 length equals 15 residues. Written as DNA, the CDR3 is TGTGCCAGCAGCTCCGGTCTCTCTGGGGCCAACGTCCTGACTTTC. Protein sequence: CASSSGLSGANVLTF.

This clonotype appeared many times. The chain combines TRBV10-3 with TRBJ2-7; TRBD2 matches at 9 bases. Germline CDR1 reads ENHRY; CDR2 reads SYGVKD. V trimming: 7 bases; J trimming: 2 bases; junction bases outside the gene matches: 9. There are 15 residues in the CDR3. CDR3 DNA: TGTGCCATCACCCCTAGACTAGCGGCAACCTACGAGCAGTACTTC. Encoded protein: CAITPRLAATYEQYF.

Many counts were recorded for this clonotype. This chain links TRBV29-1 with TRBJ2-5; 9 bases align to TRBD1. This CDR3 has 12 amino acids. V was pared by 5 bases and J by 5 bases, with 3 bases of the junction left unmatched. Germline V gene lookup returns CDR1 SQVTM and CDR2 ANQGSEA. The CDR3 nucleotides are TGCAGCGTTTGGACAGGGGAGGAGACCCAGTACTTC. This sequence encodes CSVWTGEETQYF.

This clonotype is categorized as medium-sized. The chain employs TRBV5-1 and TRBJ2-1, with D perhaps TRBD2 (6 bases). CDR3 length equals 14 residues. V lost 0 bases to trimming and J lost 9 bases, with 13 bases between them. Germline V gene lookup returns CDR1 SGHRS and CDR2 YFSETQ. The CDR3 coding sequence is TGCGCCAGCAGCTTGGATTGGAGAGCGGGTGAGCAGTTCTTC. Amino acids: CASSLDWRAGEQFF.

This clonotype was counted ten times or more. The genes are TRBV2 and TRBJ1-6; perhaps TRBD1 as D (6 bases). Germline V gene sequence: CDR1 SNHLY, CDR2 FYNNEI. This CDR3 contains 18 residues. Trimming left V 4 bases short and J 10 bases short, with 26 bases between. DNA for the CDR3: TGTGCCAGCAGTGCGCTTCTAACAGGGTCTGTTACATACTCACCCCTCCACTTT. It translates to CASSALLTGSVTYSPLHF.

This clonotype has a count of ten or more. This chain connects TRBV20-1 to TRBJ2-1; D is unclear. In germline, CDR1 is DFQATT, CDR2 SNEGSKA (reference sequence). The CDR3 consists of 14 residues. V dropped 0 bases and J dropped 5 bases, with 11 bases sitting between them. The CDR3 protein is CSARDLDKNNEQFF. Here the CDR3 DNA reads TGCAGTGCTAGAGATCTGGATAAAAACAATGAGCAGTTCTTC.

Ten or more counts support this clonotype. The chain joins TRBV7-9 to TRBJ1-2; D gene unclear. V was trimmed by 1 base and J by 7 bases, leaving 4 bases between them. In germline, CDR1 is SEHNR, CDR2 FQNEAQ (reference sequence). The CDR3 length is 11 residues. The CDR3 DNA is TGTGCCAGCAGCTTAGAAGGTGGCTACACCTTC. Encoded protein: CASSLEGGYTF.